Each of the 27 T cell receptor beta chains below was sequenced from the same sample in a study of glioma-infiltrating T cells after dendritic cell vaccination. Profiling relied on immunoSEQ multiplex PCR, and the TCRdb table lists in-frame clones only, not all of them. The sample contains 90,000 to 100,000 clones, 79% of which appear only once. The specimen was blood, collected before dendritic cell vaccination. The receptors originated from a human donor with glioblastoma.

This clone turned up a few times. The rearrangement links TRBV28 to TRBJ2-7; 9 nucleotides match TRBD2. The CDR3 runs 13 residues. CDR1 is MDHEN and CDR2 is SYDVKM in the germline V gene. Germline trimming cut 3 bases from V and 4 bases from J; bases unmatched to any gene: 1. CDR3 region: CASSFTSGYEQYF. Here the CDR3 DNA reads TGTGCCAGCAGTTTCACTAGCGGGTACGAGCAGTACTTC.

The chain carries TRBV6-5 and TRBJ2-7, with a tentative D call TRBD2 (5 bases). The length of the CDR3 is 13 residues. V shed 8 bases and J shed 3 bases, with 14 bases lying between them. Germline CDR1 and CDR2: MNHEY and SVGAGI. Here the CDR3 DNA reads TGTGCCAGCGCCCGGGAAGTCTTCTACGAGCAGTACTTC. Its protein is CASAREVFYEQYF.

The CDR3 DNA reads as TGTGCCAGCAGCACCGGACATTTTTATTTTGAGACCCAGTACTTC. This gives the protein CASSTGHFYFETQYF. The gene calls are TRBV21-1 and TRBJ2-5; the table's D call, TRBD1, was not checked against the DNA. TRBV21-1 constitutes a pseudogene. CDR3 length equals 15 residues.

This chain uses TRBV19 with TRBJ2-5, with TRBD1 matching 7 bases. Germline loops: CDR1 LNHDA, CDR2 SQIVND (reference sequence). This CDR3 is built from 13 residues. Trimming at V came to 9 bases and at J to 3 bases, leaving 7 bases not matched to a gene. CDR3 DNA sequence: TGTGCCAGCCAGGGACAGTCAAAAGAGACCCAGTACTTC. Protein: CASQGQSKETQYF.

This chain connects TRBV5-1 to TRBJ2-2; possibly TRBD1 for D (6 bases). The germline V and J ends were trimmed by 1 base and 2 bases, with 15 bases remaining between them. Germline V gene sequence: CDR1 SGHRS, CDR2 YFSETQ. The CDR3 loop spans 17 amino acids. The CDR3 bases are TGCGCCAGCAGCTTGCCCGATGGACAGATAAACACCGGGGAGCTGTTTTTT. It is translated as CASSLPDGQINTGELFF. Together with reference TRBV5-1 and TRBJ2-2, the CDR3 gives the full variable domain: KAGVTQTPRYLIKTRGQQVTLSCSPISGHRSVSWYQQTPGQGLQFLFEYFSETQRNKGNFPGRFSGRQFSNSRSEMNVSTLELGDSALYLCASSLPDGQINTGELFFGEGSRLTVL.

The chain links TRBV19 to TRBJ2-1; 8 nucleotides align to TRBD2. CDR1 and CDR2 from the germline V gene are LNHDA and SQIVND (reference sequence). J gave up 7 bases and V 1 base, and 6 bases lay outside the gene matches. CDR3 length: 15 amino acids. The CDR3: CASSIGDSGENEQFF. CDR3 DNA: TGTGCCAGTAGTATAGGGGATAGCGGGGAGAATGAGCAGTTCTTC.

This rearrangement joins TRBV6-5 to TRBJ1-2; no definite D call. The CDR3 spans 14 residues. The V gene lost 4 bases and the J gene lost 7 bases, with 16 bases spanning the gap. Germline CDR1 MNHEY, CDR2 SVGAGI. Here the CDR3 DNA reads TGTGCCAGCAGTTCCTACCCCCACGAGGGTGGCTACACCTTC. Translation: CASSSYPHEGGYTF.

The chain is built from TRBV30 and TRBJ1-1; TRBD1 is a possible D gene (5 bases). The germline CDR1 and CDR2 sequences are GTSNPN and SVGIG (reference sequence). This CDR3 spans 12 amino acids. V lost 5 bases and J 7 bases, leaving 14 bases between the germline ends. Written as DNA, the CDR3 is TGTGCCTGGGGGGGGAGGACACGTGAAGCTTTCTTT. Its translation is CAWGGRTREAFF.

This chain links TRBV6-5 with TRBJ2-5; 7 nucleotides line up with TRBD1. The germline gives CDR1 MNHEY, CDR2 SVGAGI. The trim removed 4 bases at V and 5 bases at J, leaving 10 bases unmatched. This CDR3 spans 15 amino acids. The CDR3 loop is CASSSPLQGRETQYF. Here the CDR3 DNA reads TGTGCCAGCAGTTCCCCCCTACAGGGGCGGGAGACCCAGTACTTC.

The chain combines TRBV5-4 with TRBJ2-3; 9 positions match TRBD1. The germline CDR1 and CDR2 sequences are SGHNT and YYREEE (reference sequence). The CDR3 is 16 residues long. V dropped 2 bases and J dropped 4; count of bases not matched to a gene: 8. CDR3 DNA sequence: TGTGCCAGCAGCTTACAGGGGGCGGGGGCGGCAGATACGCAGTATTTT. It codes for CASSLQGAGAADTQYF.

This clone has only one observation. The chain recombines TRBV28 with TRBJ2-2, with TRBD1 identical over 10 bases. The CDR3 loop spans 16 amino acids. Per the germline V gene, CDR1 is MDHEN and CDR2 is SYDVKM. J lost 6 bases, V lost 3 bases, and 7 bases had no gene match. CDR3 nucleotide sequence: TGTGCCAGCAGTTTCGCCGGGACAGGGGTTTCCGGGGAGCTGTTTTTT. Translated: CASSFAGTGVSGELFF.

The CDR3 loop reads CASGGGLAGVDTQYF. CDR3 nucleotide sequence: TGTGCCAGCGGAGGAGGGCTAGCGGGGGTAGATACGCAGTATTTT. This chain links TRBV2 with TRBJ2-3, with 10 nucleotides matching TRBD2. J lost 5 bases, V lost 8 bases, and 10 bases had no gene match. Germline CDR1 SNHLY, CDR2 FYNNEI. This CDR3 has 15 residues.

The rearrangement links TRBV27 to TRBJ2-1; 8 bases are shared with TRBD2. There are 15 residues in the CDR3. CDR1 is MNHEY, CDR2 SMNVEV, per germline (reference sequence). The V and J ends lost 3 bases and 3 bases, in that order; junction bases with no gene match: 4. CDR3 nucleotides: TGTGCCAGCAGTTTCGTGGGACTAGTCTACAATGAGCAGTTCTTC. Residues: CASSFVGLVYNEQFF.

The count of this clone is one. CDR3 amino acids: CASSSDRDQPQHF. The CDR3 nucleotides read TGTGCCAGCAGCTCTGACAGGGATCAGCCCCAGCATTTT. The chain links TRBV7-2 to TRBJ1-5, with TRBD1 matching 7 bases. The germline CDR1 and CDR2 sequences are SGHTA and FQGNSA. The CDR3 contains 13 residues. The J segment lost 5 bases and the V segment lost 4 bases, leaving 2 bases of the junction unmatched.

The gene calls are TRBV5-1 and TRBJ1-2, with D perhaps matching TRBD1 (5 bases). The germline V gene encodes CDR1 SGHRS and CDR2 YFSETQ. Trimming removed 1 base from V and 4 bases from J, with 14 bases in between. This CDR3 spans 15 amino acids. CDR3 in amino acids: CASSLLPGSAYGYTF. Here the CDR3 DNA reads TGCGCCAGCAGCTTGCTTCCAGGGTCGGCCTATGGCTACACCTTC. Supplemented by reference TRBV5-1 and TRBJ1-2, the full variable domain reads KAGVTQTPRYLIKTRGQQVTLSCSPISGHRSVSWYQQTPGQGLQFLFEYFSETQRNKGNFPGRFSGRQFSNSRSEMNVSTLELGDSALYLCASSLLPGSAYGYTFGSGTRLTVV.

The DNA of the CDR3 is TGTGCCAGCTCACGGGCCCCCCCGGGGACTAATGAAAAACTGTTTTTT. As protein: CASSRAPPGTNEKLFF. The J gene is TRBJ1-4, the V gene TRBV18; D remains unclear. V was trimmed by 4 bases and J by 2 bases, leaving 14 bases between them. The germline V gene encodes CDR1 KGHSH and CDR2 LQKENI. There are 16 residues in the CDR3. The entire variable domain, with the rest obtained from reference TRBV18 and TRBJ1-4, is as follows: NAGVMQNPRHLVRRRGQEARLRCSPMKGHSHVYWYRQLPEEGLKFMVYLQKENIIDESGMPKERFSAEFPKEGPSILRIQQVVRGDSAAYFCASSRAPPGTNEKLFFGSGTQLSVL.

This clone was detected once. The chain links TRBV6-5 to TRBJ2-4; TRBD2 is a possible D gene (6 bases). V dropped 8 bases and J dropped 0 bases, with 8 bases sitting between them. The germline CDR1 and CDR2 sequences are MNHEY and SVGAGI. The CDR3 loop spans 13 amino acids. Written as DNA, the CDR3 is TGTGCCAGCGCGGGGCTAGCCAAAAACATTCAGTACTTC. Translating it yields CASAGLAKNIQYF.

The V and J genes are TRBV10-3 and TRBJ1-2, with D unclear. CDR1 is ENHRY, CDR2 SYGVKD, per germline. This CDR3 is 12 amino acids long. V shed 10 bases and J shed 6 bases, with 15 bases lying between them. Here the CDR3 reads CATEGQADGYTF. CDR3 DNA: TGTGCCACCGAGGGTCAGGCTGATGGCTACACCTTC.

The rearrangement links TRBV4-2 to TRBJ1-1; maybe TRBD1 (5 bases). The CDR3 contains 17 residues. The germline V gene has CDR1 LGHNA and CDR2 YNFKEQ. Trimming took 0 bases from V and 1 from J, leaving 15 bases between them. The CDR3 sequence: CASSQDVGGLPNTEAFF. DNA of the CDR3: TGTGCCAGCAGCCAAGACGTCGGGGGACTGCCGAACACTGAAGCTTTCTTT.

This clone was detected a few times. J is TRBJ2-5 and V is TRBV6-5, with D tentatively TRBD1 (5 bases). Germline CDR1 is MNHEY and CDR2 is SVGAGI. CDR3 length: 11 amino acids. V was pared by 8 bases and J by 2 bases, with 6 bases between. The CDR3, as DNA: TGTGCCAGCGGACAACAAGAGACCCAGTACTTC. It yields the protein CASGQQETQYF.

This clone has a handful of counts. This rearrangement joins TRBV10-3 to TRBJ2-2, with 7 bases matching TRBD2. This CDR3 region has 15 residues. V lost 6 bases and J lost 0; bases outside the gene matches: 4. Germline V gene data show CDR1 as ENHRY and CDR2 as SYGVKD. Here the CDR3 reads CAIREAGPNTGELFF. CDR3 coding DNA: TGTGCCATCAGAGAAGCGGGGCCGAACACCGGGGAGCTGTTTTTT.

The rearrangement links TRBV6-1 to TRBJ1-2; possible D gene TRBD1, 6 bases. The CDR3 has 18 residues. Germline V gives CDR1 MNHNS, CDR2 SASEGT. V was pared by 0 bases and J by 0 bases, with 17 bases between. The CDR3 here is CASSEARRQGRTNYGYTF. The CDR3 DNA is TGTGCCAGCAGTGAAGCGAGAAGGCAGGGGCGTACTAACTATGGCTACACCTTC.

With regard to this clone: One junction end disagrees with the germline gene, perhaps due to a read error. The chain employs TRBV7-2 and TRBJ1-2, with 8 bases aligning to TRBD1. The CDR3 loop spans 16 amino acids. CDR1 SGHTA and CDR2 FQGNSA come from the germline V gene. CDR3 sequence: CASSLEYAGGTGGYTF. As DNA, the CDR3 is TGTGCCAGCAGCTTAGAGTATGCAGGGGGCACAGGAGGCTATACCTTC.

The chain has TRBV19 and TRBJ1-3; D ambiguous. Trimming removed 3 bases from V and 0 bases from J, with 9 bases in between. The CDR3 sequence is 15 residues long. Germline V lookup: CDR1 LNHDA, CDR2 SQIVND (reference sequence). The CDR3 spells CASSIPISSGNTIYF. For the CDR3, the DNA is TGTGCCAGTAGTATCCCGATCAGCTCTGGAAACACCATATATTTT.

As regards this clone: The same CDR3 arises from other DNA sequences in this sample as well. The rearrangement uses TRBV9 and TRBJ2-3, with TRBD2 matching 12 bases. The V gene's germline CDR1 is SGDLS and CDR2 YYNGEE. The trim removed 4 bases at V and 2 bases at J, leaving 5 bases unmatched. The CDR3 is made up of 16 amino acids. Written as DNA, the CDR3 is TGTGCCAGCAGCCCACTAGCGGGAGGACCCACAGATACGCAGTATTTT. As protein: CASSPLAGGPTDTQYF.

This clone was counted a few times. The chain carries TRBV5-1 and TRBJ2-1, with D maybe TRBD1 (6 bases). Germline V lookup: CDR1 SGHRS, CDR2 YFSETQ. This CDR3 is 15 amino acids long. V was clipped by 1 base and J by 5 bases, with 13 bases between them. CDR3: CASSLLYRDDNEQFF. The CDR3 DNA reads TGCGCCAGCAGCTTGTTGTACAGGGACGACAATGAGCAGTTCTTC.

This chain connects TRBV25-1 to TRBJ2-3; TRBD1 is a possible D gene (6 bases). CDR3 length: 13 residues. Germline CDR1 MGHDK, CDR2 SYGVNS. Trimming shortened V by 4 bases and J by 4 bases, and 9 bases separated the two germline ends. The CDR3 DNA sequence: TGTGCCAGCAGTGCAGCAGGGGCAGATACGCAGTATTTT. Translating gives CASSAAGADTQYF.